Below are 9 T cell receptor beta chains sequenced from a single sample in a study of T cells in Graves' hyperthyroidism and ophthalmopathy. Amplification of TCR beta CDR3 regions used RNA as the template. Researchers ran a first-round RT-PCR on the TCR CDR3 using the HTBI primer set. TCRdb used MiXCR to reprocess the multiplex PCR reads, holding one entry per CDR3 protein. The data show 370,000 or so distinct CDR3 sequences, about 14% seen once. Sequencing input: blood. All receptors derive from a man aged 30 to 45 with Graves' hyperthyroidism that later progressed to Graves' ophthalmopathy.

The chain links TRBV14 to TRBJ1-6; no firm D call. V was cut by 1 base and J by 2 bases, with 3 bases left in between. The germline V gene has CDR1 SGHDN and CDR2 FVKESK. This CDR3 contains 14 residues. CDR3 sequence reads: CASSQAPYNSPLHF. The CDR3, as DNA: TGTGCCAGCAGCCAAGCCCCCTATAATTCACCCCTCCACTTT.

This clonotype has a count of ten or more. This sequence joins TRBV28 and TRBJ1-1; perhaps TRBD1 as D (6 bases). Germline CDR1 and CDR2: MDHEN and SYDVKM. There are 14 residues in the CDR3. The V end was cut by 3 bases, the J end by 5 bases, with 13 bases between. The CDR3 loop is CASSLQGRRTEAFF. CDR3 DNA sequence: TGTGCCAGCAGTTTGCAGGGGCGTCGGACTGAAGCTTTCTTT.

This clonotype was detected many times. CDR3 protein: CAWSPGVGNQPQHF. CDR3 DNA: TGTGCCTGGAGTCCGGGGGTGGGCAATCAGCCCCAGCATTTT. The chain couples TRBV30 to TRBJ1-5, with D possibly being TRBD1 (5 bases). Trimming cost V 2 bases and J 2 bases, with 10 bases left between them. The CDR3 runs 14 residues. CDR1 GTSNPN and CDR2 SVGIG come from the germline V gene (reference sequence).

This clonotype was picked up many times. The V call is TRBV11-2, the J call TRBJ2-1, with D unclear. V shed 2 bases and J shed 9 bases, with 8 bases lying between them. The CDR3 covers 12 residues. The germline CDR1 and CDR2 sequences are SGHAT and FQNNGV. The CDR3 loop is CASSLTPSEQFF. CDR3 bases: TGTGCCAGCAGCTTAACCCCCTCTGAGCAGTTCTTC.

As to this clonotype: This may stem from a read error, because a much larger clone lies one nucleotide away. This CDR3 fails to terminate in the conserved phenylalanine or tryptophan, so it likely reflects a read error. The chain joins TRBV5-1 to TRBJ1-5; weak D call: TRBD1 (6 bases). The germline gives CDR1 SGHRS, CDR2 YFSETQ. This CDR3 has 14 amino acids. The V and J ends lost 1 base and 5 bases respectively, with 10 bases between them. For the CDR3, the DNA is TGCGCCAGCAGCTTGTTAGGGGGGGATCAGCCCCAGCATTCT. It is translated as CASSLLGGDQPQHS.

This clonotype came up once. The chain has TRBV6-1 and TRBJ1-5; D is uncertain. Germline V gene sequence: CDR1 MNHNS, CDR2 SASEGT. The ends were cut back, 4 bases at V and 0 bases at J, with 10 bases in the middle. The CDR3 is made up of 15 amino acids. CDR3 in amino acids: CASSGDGCSNQPQHF. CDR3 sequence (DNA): TGTGCCAGCAGTGGCGACGGGTGTAGCAATCAGCCCCAGCATTTT.

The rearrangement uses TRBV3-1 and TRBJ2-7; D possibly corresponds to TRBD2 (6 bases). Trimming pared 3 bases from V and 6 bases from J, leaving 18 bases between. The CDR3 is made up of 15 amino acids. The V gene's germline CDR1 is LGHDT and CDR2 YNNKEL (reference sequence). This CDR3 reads CASSHRDSSFVEQYF. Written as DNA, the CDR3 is TGTGCCAGCAGCCACCGGGACTCCTCGTTCGTCGAGCAGTACTTC.

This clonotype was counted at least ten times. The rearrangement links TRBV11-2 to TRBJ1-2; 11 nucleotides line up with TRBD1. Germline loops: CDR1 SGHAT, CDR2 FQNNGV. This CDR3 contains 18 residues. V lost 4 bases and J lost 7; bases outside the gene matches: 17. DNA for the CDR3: TGTGCCAGCAGCTCACAACGCCTATCCGGGACAGGGGGGGGTGGCTACACCTTC. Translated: CASSSQRLSGTGGGGYTF. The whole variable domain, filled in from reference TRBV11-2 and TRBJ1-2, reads EAGVAQSPRYKIIEKRQSVAFWCNPISGHATLYWYQQILGQGPKLLIQFQNNGVVDDSQLPKDRFSAERLKGVDSTLKIQPAKLEDSAVYLCASSSQRLSGTGGGGYTFGSGTRLTVV.

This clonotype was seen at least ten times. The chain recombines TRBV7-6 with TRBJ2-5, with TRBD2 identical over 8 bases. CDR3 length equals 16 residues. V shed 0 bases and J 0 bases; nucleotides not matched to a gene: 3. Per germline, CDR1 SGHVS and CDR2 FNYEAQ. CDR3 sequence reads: CASSLASGEYQETQYF. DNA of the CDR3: TGTGCCAGCAGCTTAGCTAGCGGGGAGTACCAAGAGACCCAGTACTTC.